This T cell receptor (beta chain) appears in the sequencing data of a study of blood T cell repertoires in COVID-19. Study details: Sites in the United States, Italy and Spain provided acute and convalescent COVID-19 samples. PBMCs, B-cell-depleted T cells, or T cells provided the cDNA or gDNA that made up the material.

As handled by the study authors: Amplified reference gene primers provided the basis for estimating nucleated cell counts. TCRdb's copy holds only in-frame clones and misses some; the assay was immunoSEQ multiplex PCR. Clone size and V and J calls were adopted from that table, with D and trimming inferred from the DNA. The table lists about 200,000 clones, roughly 90% of them singletons, with about 6.3% in the top ten. This clone came up once. The CDR3 totals 15 residues. Trimming removed 5 bases at V and 10 bases at J, with 20 bases between. The V gene's germline CDR1 is SGHVS and CDR2 FQNEAQ. This TCR came from a man aged 60 to 69 who had recovered from COVID-19. Sequencing was performed on peripheral blood. V and J are TRBV7-8 and TRBJ1-4; D is undetermined. CDR3 amino acids: CASSQKRTAEGKLFF. DNA of the CDR3: TGTGCCAGCAGCCAAAAAAGGACCGCGGAGGGAAAACTGTTTTTT.